This is a list of T cell receptor beta chains from one sample in a study of T cell responses to AZD1222 COVID-19 vaccine. The table came from immunoSEQ multiplex PCR; TCRdb's copy has only in-frame clones and leaves some out. The sample lists roughly 51,000 clones, 80% to 90% occurring once. Material: peripheral blood, obtained 28 days after the second AZD1222 dose. These receptors all stem from an adult who received the AZD1222 COVID-19 vaccine. The CDR3 runs from the conserved cysteine through the conserved F or W. D genes are given only for firm matches. Clone size is not always given. Where it is, it says once, few, many or a class for expanded clones.

len: 17
j_gene: TRBJ2-7
v_gene: TRBV10-3
abundance: once
d_gene: TRBD2
CDR3aa: CAISESGRPLADYEQYF
CDR3nt: TGTGCCATCAGTGAGTCGGGGCGACCGCTAGCGGACTACGAGCAGTACTTC

len: 13
j_gene: TRBJ1-2
v_gene: TRBV3-1/TRBV3-2
abundance: once
d_gene: .
CDR3aa: CASSQGARWGYTF
CDR3nt: TGTGCCAGCAGCCAGGGGGCGAGGTGGGGCTACACCTTC

len: 13
j_gene: TRBJ2-7
v_gene: TRBV27
abundance: once
d_gene: TRBD1
CDR3aa: CASSRQGAGEQYF
CDR3nt: TGTGCCAGCAGCCGACAGGGGGCGGGCGAGCAGTACTTC

len: 15
j_gene: TRBJ1-4
v_gene: TRBV11-3
abundance: .
d_gene: .
CDR3aa: CASSLVESFGEKLFF
CDR3nt: TGTGCCAGCAGCTTAGTTGAATCATTCGGGGAAAAACTGTTTTTT

len: 14
j_gene: TRBJ2-7
v_gene: TRBV6-5
abundance: .
d_gene: .
CDR3aa: CASRWGQGVYEQYF
CDR3nt: TGTGCCAGCAGGTGGGGGCAGGGAGTCTACGAGCAGTACTTC

len: 12
j_gene: TRBJ1-2
v_gene: TRBV30
abundance: .
d_gene: .
CDR3aa: CAWTPANYGYTF
CDR3nt: TGTGCCTGGACTCCAGCTAACTATGGCTACACCTTC

len: 16
j_gene: TRBJ1-3
v_gene: TRBV11-3
abundance: once
d_gene: .
CDR3aa: CASSLAGTGAGNTIYF
CDR3nt: TGTGCCAGCAGCTTAGCGGGTACGGGGGCTGGAAACACCATATATTTT

len: 18
j_gene: TRBJ1-5
v_gene: TRBV30
abundance: .
d_gene: .
CDR3aa: CAWSGWGLDIGGNQPQHF
CDR3nt: TGTGCCTGGAGTGGGTGGGGACTTGATATCGGAGGCAATCAGCCCCAGCATTTT

len: 17
j_gene: TRBJ1-3
v_gene: TRBV5-1
abundance: .
d_gene: TRBD1
CDR3aa: CASSLVLTGGNGNTIYF
CDR3nt: TGCGCCAGCAGCTTGGTCCTTACAGGGGGCAATGGAAACACCATATATTTT

len: 16
j_gene: TRBJ1-5
v_gene: TRBV28
abundance: .
d_gene: .
CDR3aa: CASSSGQIMLGQPQHF
CDR3nt: TGTGCCAGCAGTTCGGGACAAATCATGTTGGGTCAGCCCCAGCATTTT

len: 17
j_gene: TRBJ1-1
v_gene: TRBV21-1
abundance: .
d_gene: .
CDR3aa: CASSFIRDGARNTEAFF
CDR3nt: TGTGCCAGCAGCTTTATAAGGGACGGGGCCAGGAACACTGAAGCTTTCTTT

len: 10
j_gene: TRBJ2-5
v_gene: TRBV29-1
abundance: .
d_gene: .
CDR3aa: CSVGGETQYF
CDR3nt: TGCAGCGTTGGTGGGGAGACCCAGTACTTC

len: 11
j_gene: TRBJ2-7
v_gene: TRBV2
abundance: .
d_gene: .
CDR3aa: CATGRGSEQYF
CDR3nt: TGTGCCACGGGTCGGGGGAGCGAGCAGTACTTC

len: 12
j_gene: TRBJ2-7
v_gene: TRBV15
abundance: .
d_gene: .
CDR3aa: CATSTDYIEQYF
CDR3nt: TGTGCCACCAGCACCGACTACATTGAGCAGTACTTC

len: 14
j_gene: TRBJ2-7
v_gene: TRBV30
abundance: .
d_gene: .
CDR3aa: CAWALRRGSHEQYF
CDR3nt: TGTGCCTGGGCCTTGAGGAGGGGGTCCCACGAGCAGTACTTC

len: 14
j_gene: TRBJ2-2
v_gene: TRBV6-5
abundance: .
d_gene: .
CDR3aa: CVNGGARNTGELFF
CDR3nt: TGTGTCAACGGCGGGGCGCGGAACACCGGGGAGCTGTTTTTT

len: 14
j_gene: TRBJ2-3
v_gene: TRBV19
abundance: .
d_gene: .
CDR3aa: CASSMSRDRDTQYF
CDR3nt: TGTGCCAGTAGTATGAGTAGGGATCGGGATACGCAGTATTTT

len: 15
j_gene: TRBJ2-5
v_gene: TRBV6-2/TRBV6-3
abundance: .
d_gene: .
CDR3aa: CASSYTQGYGETQYF
CDR3nt: TGTGCCAGCAGTTATACGCAGGGATACGGGGAGACCCAGTACTTC

len: 15
j_gene: TRBJ1-2
v_gene: TRBV7-9
abundance: .
d_gene: TRBD1
CDR3aa: CASSTTDRGGDGYTF
CDR3nt: TGTGCCAGCAGCACCACGGACAGGGGAGGCGATGGCTACACCTTC

len: 11
j_gene: TRBJ2-2
v_gene: TRBV28
abundance: .
d_gene: .
CDR3aa: CASSWWGELFF
CDR3nt: TGTGCCAGCAGTTGGTGGGGGGAGCTGTTTTTT

len: 15
j_gene: TRBJ2-7
v_gene: TRBV19
abundance: .
d_gene: .
CDR3aa: CASRRDGAGRYEQYF
CDR3nt: TGTGCCAGTCGACGGGACGGAGCTGGGAGATACGAGCAGTACTTC

len: 11
j_gene: TRBJ2-3
v_gene: TRBV13
abundance: .
d_gene: .
CDR3aa: CASSRTDTQYF
CDR3nt: TGTGCCAGCAGCCGCACAGATACGCAGTATTTT

len: 15
j_gene: TRBJ1-2
v_gene: TRBV5-8
abundance: .
d_gene: .
CDR3aa: CASSLGRLQNYGYTF
CDR3nt: TGTGCCAGCAGCTTGGGCAGGCTCCAAAACTATGGCTACACCTTC

len: 12
j_gene: TRBJ2-7
v_gene: TRBV29-1
abundance: .
d_gene: .
CDR3aa: CSVQGAAYEQYF
CDR3nt: TGCAGCGTACAGGGTGCGGCCTACGAGCAGTACTTC

len: 12
j_gene: TRBJ2-7
v_gene: TRBV27
abundance: .
d_gene: .
CDR3aa: CASSNRFYEQYF
CDR3nt: TGTGCCAGCAGCAATCGATTCTACGAGCAGTACTTC

len: 14
j_gene: TRBJ2-7
v_gene: TRBV5-6
abundance: .
d_gene: TRBD2
CDR3aa: CASSGLAGAFEQYF
CDR3nt: TGTGCCAGCAGCGGACTAGCGGGAGCCTTCGAGCAGTACTTC

len: 13
j_gene: TRBJ1-2
v_gene: TRBV6-5
abundance: once
d_gene: .
CDR3aa: CASSYEGNYGYTF
CDR3nt: TGTGCCAGCAGTTACGAGGGAAACTATGGCTACACCTTC

len: 14
j_gene: TRBJ2-3
v_gene: TRBV5-1
abundance: .
d_gene: TRBD2
CDR3aa: CASSFSGGSDTQYF
CDR3nt: TGCGCCAGCAGCTTTAGCGGGGGCTCGGATACGCAGTATTTT

len: 15
j_gene: TRBJ2-5
v_gene: TRBV10-3
abundance: .
d_gene: TRBD2
CDR3aa: CAIRGEWETQKTQYF
CDR3nt: TGTGCCATCCGGGGGGAGTGGGAAACCCAAAAGACCCAGTACTTC

len: 15
j_gene: TRBJ2-1
v_gene: TRBV7-2
abundance: .
d_gene: .
CDR3aa: CASSAKGTGSNEQFF
CDR3nt: TGTGCCAGCAGCGCCAAAGGGACGGGGAGCAATGAGCAGTTCTTC

len: 13
j_gene: TRBJ1-1
v_gene: TRBV27
abundance: .
d_gene: TRBD1
CDR3aa: CASRPDRGRGAFF
CDR3nt: TGTGCCAGCAGGCCTGACAGGGGGCGAGGAGCTTTCTTT

len: 16
j_gene: TRBJ2-3
v_gene: TRBV6-4
abundance: .
d_gene: .
CDR3aa: CASSTSPGGGTDTQYF
CDR3nt: TGTGCCAGCAGTACATCGCCAGGAGGCGGCACAGATACGCAGTATTTT

len: 18
j_gene: TRBJ2-3
v_gene: TRBV7-2
abundance: .
d_gene: TRBD2
CDR3aa: CASSLDVYGGGGTDTQYF
CDR3nt: TGTGCCAGCAGCCTCGATGTTTATGGGGGAGGGGGCACAGATACGCAGTATTTT

len: 15
j_gene: TRBJ2-2
v_gene: TRBV27
abundance: .
d_gene: .
CDR3aa: CASSLRTVNTGELFF
CDR3nt: TGTGCCAGCAGTCTCCGGACGGTAAACACCGGGGAGCTGTTTTTT

len: 15
j_gene: TRBJ2-7
v_gene: TRBV19
abundance: .
d_gene: TRBD1
CDR3aa: CASRFLDRGTYEQYF
CDR3nt: TGTGCCAGTAGGTTCCTGGACAGGGGGACCTACGAGCAGTACTTC

len: 13
j_gene: TRBJ1-2
v_gene: TRBV6-5
abundance: .
d_gene: .
CDR3aa: CASRFQGLLGYTF
CDR3nt: TGTGCCAGCAGATTCCAGGGGCTGCTGGGCTACACCTTC

len: 17
j_gene: TRBJ2-5
v_gene: TRBV3-1/TRBV3-2
abundance: .
d_gene: TRBD1
CDR3aa: CASSQDSFGTGQQTQYF
CDR3nt: TGTGCCAGCAGCCAAGATAGTTTTGGGACAGGGCAGCAGACCCAGTACTTC

len: 15
j_gene: TRBJ2-5
v_gene: TRBV6-5
abundance: .
d_gene: TRBD2
CDR3aa: CASSYGSGGAGTQYF
CDR3nt: TGTGCCAGCAGTTACGGATCGGGGGGGGCGGGAACCCAGTACTTC

len: 15
j_gene: TRBJ1-1
v_gene: TRBV5-1
abundance: .
d_gene: .
CDR3aa: CASTLGGGGDTEAFF
CDR3nt: TGCGCCAGCACCCTTGGAGGAGGGGGTGACACTGAAGCTTTCTTT